The present entry profiles one TCR beta chain with its context. The antigen remains unidentified. This specimen belongs to a study of cytotoxic CD8 clonotypes in ibrutinib-treated CLL. Study as a whole: Mean productive templates were around 260,000; mean productive rearrangements were around 91,000. Study results and caveats: At ibrutinib response, clonality increased, and at progression it declined back toward baseline. Clonality correlated strongly with circulating CD8+ T cells and exceeded age-matched healthy donors at baseline.

V was clipped by 8 bases and J by 4 bases; unmatched bases: 5. Germline CDR1 MNHEY, CDR2 SVGAGI. This CDR3 has 13 residues. Depths of 1 in 200,000 to 1 in 1 million T cells were the sequencing target. Clones were read by immunoSEQ multiplex PCR, and TCRdb kept only the in-frame ones, dropping some. The sample contains 42,000 or so clones, roughly 65% of which appear only once. Specimen: PBMCs, collected at disease progression, from a patient treated with ibrutinib. The TCR sequence derives from a human donor with chronic lymphocytic leukemia. J is TRBJ1-3 and V is TRBV6-5, with TRBD1 matching over 7 bases. The CDR3 nucleotides read TGTGCCAGCCGGAGGGGACAGGGAAACACCATATATTTT. Translation: CASRRGQGNTIYF.